The text below deals with one T cell receptor beta chain. The antigen it binds to is not known. Base qualities were left out, and no much larger clone turns up one base away. This record belongs to a study of T cell repertoires in cytomegalovirus infection (dated by TCRdb to the late 2010s). For the study in its entirety: Donor HLA type was relevant to the analysis, as public TCR beta signatures indicated carriage of CMV infection together with the matching HLA type.

The reads were generated on an Illumina HiSeq 1500. TCRdb redid the processing of the public reads, applying fastp at Q25 and MiXCR, and retained in-frame beta chains. Identical CDR3 protein sequences are pooled into one entry, listed with their most common genes and DNA. The sample records roughly 630,000 distinct CDR3 sequences, around 24% of which are singletons. Under 8.5% of the sample is taken by the ten largest. Here is what the overall study found, with its caveats: In the ex vivo response, HLA-C-restricted CMV-specific TCR beta clonotypes were dominant, and in two of eight donors the single most frequent clonotype came from this HLA-C-restricted group. Carriers of CMV infection plus the relevant HLA type were discriminated by the cumulative frequency of public TCR beta family members in the study cohort and in an independent approximately 360-donor cohort.

Sequences SNHLY (CDR1) and FYNNEI (CDR2) are obtained from the germline V gene. Cut back by 6 bases and 4 bases, the V and J ends lie 9 bases apart. The CDR3 contains 12 residues, cysteine and phenylalanine counted. Of the read, only the CDR3 DNA is kept; its 36 bases are in frame from base 1. Material for sequencing was CD8+ T cells from PBMCs. The TCR comes from a human donor in good health (CMV status not recorded). Some clones in this sample may be carry-over from other donors' samples. The chain is assembled from TRBV2 and TRBJ1-2, with the identity of the D gene unclear. CDR3 protein: CASRGTIYGYTF. The DNA sequence is given as TGTGCCAGCAGAGGTACAATCTATGGCTACACCTTC.